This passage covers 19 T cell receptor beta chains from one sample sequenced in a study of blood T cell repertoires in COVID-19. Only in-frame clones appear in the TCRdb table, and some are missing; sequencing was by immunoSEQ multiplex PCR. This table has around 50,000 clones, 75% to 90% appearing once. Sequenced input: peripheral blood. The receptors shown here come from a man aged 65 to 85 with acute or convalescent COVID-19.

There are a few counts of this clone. The CDR3 DNA sequence: TGTGCCAGCTCACTCGCAGAATTCACCGGGGAGCTGTTTTTT. Translating gives CASSLAEFTGELFF. This chain connects TRBV18 to TRBJ2-2; D unresolved. V lost 4 bases and J 4 bases, leaving 10 bases between the germline ends. Germline CDR1 reads KGHSH; CDR2 reads LQKENI. This CDR3 region has 14 residues.

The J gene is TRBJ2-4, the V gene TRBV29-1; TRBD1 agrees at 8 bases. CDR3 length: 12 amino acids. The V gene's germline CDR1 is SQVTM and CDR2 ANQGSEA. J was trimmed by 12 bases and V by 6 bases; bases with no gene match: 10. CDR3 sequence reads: CSVELDRVTQYF. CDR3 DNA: TGCAGCGTCGAACTGGACAGGGTTACTCAGTACTTC.

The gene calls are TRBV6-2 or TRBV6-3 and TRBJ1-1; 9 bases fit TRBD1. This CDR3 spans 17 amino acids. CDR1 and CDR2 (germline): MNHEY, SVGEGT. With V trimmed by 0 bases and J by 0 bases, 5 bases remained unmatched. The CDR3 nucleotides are TGTGCCAGCAGTTACTCGGCTTGGACAGGGGTGAACACTGAAGCTTTCTTT. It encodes CASSYSAWTGVNTEAFF.

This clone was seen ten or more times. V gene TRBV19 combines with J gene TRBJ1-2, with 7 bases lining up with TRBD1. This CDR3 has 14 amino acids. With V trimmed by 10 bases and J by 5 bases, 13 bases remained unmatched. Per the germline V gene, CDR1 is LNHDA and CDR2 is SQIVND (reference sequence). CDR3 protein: CATKQGIGFYGYTF. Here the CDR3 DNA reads TGTGCCACAAAACAGGGGATCGGGTTTTATGGCTACACCTTC.

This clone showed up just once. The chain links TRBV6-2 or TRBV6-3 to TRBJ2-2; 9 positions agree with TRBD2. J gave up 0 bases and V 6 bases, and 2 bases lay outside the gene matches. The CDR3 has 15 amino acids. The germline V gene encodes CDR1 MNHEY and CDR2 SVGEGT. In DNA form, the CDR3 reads TGTGCCAGCAGCTCTAGCGGGGCGAACACCGGGGAGCTGTTTTTT. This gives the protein CASSSSGANTGELFF.

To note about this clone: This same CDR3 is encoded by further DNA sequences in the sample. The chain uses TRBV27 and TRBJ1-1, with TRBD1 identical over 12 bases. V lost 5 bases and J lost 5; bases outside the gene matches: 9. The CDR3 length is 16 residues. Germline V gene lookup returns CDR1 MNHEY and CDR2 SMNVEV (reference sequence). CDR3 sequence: CASSRGQGAIGTEAFF. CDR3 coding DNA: TGTGCCAGCAGTAGGGGACAGGGGGCTATTGGAACTGAAGCTTTCTTT.

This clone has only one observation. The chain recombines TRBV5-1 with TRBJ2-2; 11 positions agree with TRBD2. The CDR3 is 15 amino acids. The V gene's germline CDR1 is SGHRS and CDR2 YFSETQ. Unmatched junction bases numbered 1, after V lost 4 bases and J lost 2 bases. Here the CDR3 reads CASSGTSGNTGELFF. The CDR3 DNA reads TGCGCCAGCAGCGGGACTAGCGGAAACACCGGGGAGCTGTTTTTT. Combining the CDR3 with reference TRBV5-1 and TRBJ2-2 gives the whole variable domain KAGVTQTPRYLIKTRGQQVTLSCSPISGHRSVSWYQQTPGQGLQFLFEYFSETQRNKGNFPGRFSGRQFSNSRSEMNVSTLELGDSALYLCASSGTSGNTGELFFGEGSRLTVL.

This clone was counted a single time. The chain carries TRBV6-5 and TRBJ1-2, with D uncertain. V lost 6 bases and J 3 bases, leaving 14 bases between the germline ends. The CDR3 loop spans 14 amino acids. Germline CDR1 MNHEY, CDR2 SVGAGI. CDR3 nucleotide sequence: TGTGCCAGCAGCTCCCTAGGCCGAGACTATGGCTACACCTTC. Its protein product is CASSSLGRDYGYTF.

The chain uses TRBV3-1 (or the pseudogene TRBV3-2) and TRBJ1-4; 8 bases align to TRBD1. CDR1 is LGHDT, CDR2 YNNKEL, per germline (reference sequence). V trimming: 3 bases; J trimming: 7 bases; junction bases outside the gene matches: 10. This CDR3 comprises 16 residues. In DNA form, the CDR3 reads TGTGCCAGCAGCCAGGGTGGAGGACAGGGCAGTGAAAAACTGTTTTTT. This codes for CASSQGGGQGSEKLFF.

The CDR3 coding sequence is TGTGCCAGCAGCTTGGAAATCAGGGAAAGCTATGGCTACACCTTC. Translated, it gives CASSLEIRESYGYTF. J is TRBJ1-2 and V is TRBV7-9; weak D call: TRBD1 (5 bases). The germline CDR1 and CDR2 sequences are SEHNR and FQNEAQ (reference sequence). The CDR3 consists of 15 residues. The ends were cut back, 3 bases at V and 4 bases at J, with 15 bases in the middle.

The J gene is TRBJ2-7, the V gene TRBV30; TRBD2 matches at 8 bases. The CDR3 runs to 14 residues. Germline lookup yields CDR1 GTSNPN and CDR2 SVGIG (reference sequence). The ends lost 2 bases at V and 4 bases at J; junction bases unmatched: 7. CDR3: CAWSKVAGGYEQYF. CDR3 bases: TGTGCCTGGAGTAAAGTGGCGGGGGGTTACGAGCAGTACTTC. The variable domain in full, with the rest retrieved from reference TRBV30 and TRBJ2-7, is SQTIHQWPATLVQPVGSPLSLECTVEGTSNPNLYWYRQAAGRGLQLLFYSVGIGQISSEVPQNLSASRPQDRQFILSSKKLLLSDSGFYLCAWSKVAGGYEQYFGPGTRLTVT.

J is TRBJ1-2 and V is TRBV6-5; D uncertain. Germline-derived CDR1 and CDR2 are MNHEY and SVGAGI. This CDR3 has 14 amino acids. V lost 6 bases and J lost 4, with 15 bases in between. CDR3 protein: CASSERERSYGYTF. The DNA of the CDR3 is TGTGCCAGCAGCGAGAGGGAGAGAAGCTATGGCTACACCTTC.

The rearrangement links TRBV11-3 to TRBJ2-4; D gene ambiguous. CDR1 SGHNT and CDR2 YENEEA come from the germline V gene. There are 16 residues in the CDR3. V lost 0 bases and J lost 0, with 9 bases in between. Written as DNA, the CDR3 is TGTGCCAGCAGCTTAGAATCAGGTGGAGCCAAAAACATTCAGTACTTC. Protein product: CASSLESGGAKNIQYF.

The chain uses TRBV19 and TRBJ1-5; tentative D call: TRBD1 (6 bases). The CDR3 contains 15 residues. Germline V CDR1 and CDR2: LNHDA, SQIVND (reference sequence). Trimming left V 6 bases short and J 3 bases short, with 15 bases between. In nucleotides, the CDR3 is TGTGCCAGTAGCGCGGACAGAGCTTTCAATCAGCCCCAGCATTTT. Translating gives CASSADRAFNQPQHF.

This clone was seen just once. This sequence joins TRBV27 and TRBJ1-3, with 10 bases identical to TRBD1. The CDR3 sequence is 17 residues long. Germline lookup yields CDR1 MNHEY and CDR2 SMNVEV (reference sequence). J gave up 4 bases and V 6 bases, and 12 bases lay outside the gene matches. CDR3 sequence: CASSKWAGTGAGNTIYF. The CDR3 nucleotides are TGTGCCAGCAGCAAGTGGGCCGGGACAGGGGCGGGAAACACCATATATTTT.

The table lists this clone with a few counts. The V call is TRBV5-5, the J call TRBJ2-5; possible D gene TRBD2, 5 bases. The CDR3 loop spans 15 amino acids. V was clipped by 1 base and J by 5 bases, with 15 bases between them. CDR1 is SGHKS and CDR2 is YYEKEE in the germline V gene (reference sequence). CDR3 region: CASSLWVGAVETQYF. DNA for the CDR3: TGTGCCAGCAGCTTGTGGGTGGGAGCGGTGGAGACCCAGTACTTC.

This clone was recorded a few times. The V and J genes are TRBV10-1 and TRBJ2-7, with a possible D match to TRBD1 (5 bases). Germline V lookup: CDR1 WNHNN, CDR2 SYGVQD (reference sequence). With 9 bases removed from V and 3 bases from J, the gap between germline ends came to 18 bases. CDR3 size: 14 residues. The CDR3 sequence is CASPAREGVYEQYF. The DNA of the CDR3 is TGCGCCAGTCCTGCCAGGGAAGGAGTCTACGAGCAGTACTTC.

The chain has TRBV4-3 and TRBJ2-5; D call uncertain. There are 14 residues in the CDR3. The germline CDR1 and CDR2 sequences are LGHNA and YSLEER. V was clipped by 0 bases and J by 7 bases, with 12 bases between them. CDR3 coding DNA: TGCGCCAGCAGCCAAGACGGCCGTCTAGGGACCCAGTACTTC. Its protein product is CASSQDGRLGTQYF.

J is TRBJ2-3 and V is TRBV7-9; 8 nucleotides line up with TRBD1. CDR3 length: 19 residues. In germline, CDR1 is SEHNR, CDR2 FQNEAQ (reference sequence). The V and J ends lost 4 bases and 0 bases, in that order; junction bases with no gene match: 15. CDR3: CASSCTGQEVVLSTDTQYF. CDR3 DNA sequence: TGTGCCAGCAGCTGCACGGGACAGGAGGTTGTACTTAGCACAGATACGCAGTATTTT.